This T cell receptor beta chain was found in a study of identical twins. V was trimmed by 7 bases and J by 0 bases, leaving 8 bases between them. The CDR3 runs to 13 residues. Germline lookup yields CDR1 SGHTA and CDR2 FQGNSA. The authors used template switching to add a universal primer site and gave cDNA unique molecular identifiers. TCRdb reprocessed the 5' RACE reads with MiXCR, giving one entry per CDR3 protein. The sample has about 240,000 distinct CDR3 sequences; roughly 13% are singletons. This clonotype came up a few times. Its antigen is unidentified. General observations from the study: Diverse VJ usage suggested most zero-insertion clonotypes were not invariant T cells.

Another study also made use of these data, one on yellow fever vaccine responses in identical twins. That source reports: Reportedly, twins' vaccine T cell responses looked partly convergent and partly personalized.

The sequence was collected from a woman aged 18-29 years in good health. The chain carries TRBV7-2 and TRBJ2-3; D is undetermined. Material: memory (CD45RO+) T cells sorted from blood. The CDR3 here is CASKGASTDTQYF. The CDR3 DNA sequence: TGTGCCAGCAAAGGAGCTAGCACAGATACGCAGTATTTT.